This TCR beta chain originates from a study of early T cells in non-severe SARS-CoV-2 infection. Study-level background: Sequencing of bulk RNA from unsorted whole blood was done, without chain pairing. General observations from the study: VDJdb matching skewed toward anti-spike CD8 responses, missing private and CD4 specificities.

The CDR3 is 15 residues long. Germline CDR1 and CDR2: SQVTM and ANQGSEA. V lost 1 base to trimming and J lost 4 bases, with 16 bases between them. Of note for this clonotype: Its target is unknown.

cDNA molecules, individually, were tagged with unique molecular identifiers. Using its own MiXCR run on the 5' RACE reads, TCRdb lists one record per CDR3 protein. The data contain 90,000 to 130,000 distinct CDR3 sequences, around an eighth of them singletons. Sequencing used whole blood, obtained at baseline. The clonotype was recovered from an adult who was a healthcare worker with PCR-confirmed SARS-CoV-2 infection or an uninfected control (not recorded which). The V call is TRBV29-1, the J call TRBJ2-5, with D perhaps matching TRBD2 (7 bases). The CDR3 DNA is TGCAGCGTTGAAGGAGCCTTGCGGGGGCCAGAGACCCAGTACTTC. Protein sequence: CSVEGALRGPETQYF.